A few counts support the clone carrying this T cell receptor (beta chain). Its specificity is unknown. This record comes from a study of beta chain features in type 1 diabetes. Whole-study results and caveats: Among all four CD4+ subsets, Type 1 diabetes patients had TCRB CDR3s that were moderately but significantly shorter. There was no resolution here of whether HLA type influences TCRB rearrangement.

Each donor gave one heparinised blood draw averaging about 110 mL. Reverse transcribing all isolated RNA meant expressed TCRB transcripts were sequenced. Method: immunoSEQ multiplex PCR; TCRdb's copy keeps in-frame clones and lacks some. The table has around 180,000 clones, roughly 7.1% seen once. The sample taken for sequencing was central memory CD4+ T cells from blood. This receptor was identified in a middle-aged woman with type 1 diabetes.

CDR3 DNA: TGTGCCAGCTCACCATACACAGGACCCTCTGCACACGAGCAGTACTTC. Amino acids: CASSPYTGPSAHEQYF. The V call is TRBV18, the J call TRBJ2-7; possible D gene TRBD1, 5 bases. Germline V gene sequence: CDR1 KGHSH, CDR2 LQKENI. Trimming pared 2 bases from V and 5 bases from J, leaving 19 bases between. This CDR3 has 16 residues. Together with reference TRBV18 and TRBJ2-7, the CDR3 gives the full variable domain: NAGVMQNPRHLVRRRGQEARLRCSPMKGHSHVYWYRQLPEEGLKFMVYLQKENIIDESGMPKERFSAEFPKEGPSILRIQQVVRGDSAAYFCASSPYTGPSAHEQYFGPGTRLTVT.